These 24 T cell receptor beta chains share one sample of origin, sequenced in a study of response to subunit inactivated influenza vaccine (dated by TCRdb to between 2018 and 2020). Preparation of the library involved RT-PCR. Sequencing was carried out with an Illumina HiSeq 2500. The public reads were run again by TCRdb, first through fastp at Q25 and then through MiXCR, and only productive beta chains were kept. Each CDR3 protein gets just one entry, which takes the most common genes and DNA from the rows behind it. The sample includes approximately 500,000 distinct CDR3 sequences, with 10% to 15% observed a single time. The ten most abundant clones make up 10% to 15% of the sample. The time point tag for this specimen amounts to: approximately 45 days after influenza vaccine administration. The source was PBMCs from blood, collected 40 to 50 days after vaccination. Every receptor here comes from a man aged 45-60 years who received an inactivated influenza vaccine. Donor details come from another sample of the same person, matched by shared clones.

This chain joins TRBV20-1 and TRBJ2-7; a weak D match, TRBD2 (6 bases). The CDR3 is made up of 13 amino acids. Germline V gene data show CDR1 as DFQATT and CDR2 as SNEGSKA (reference sequence). Trimming took 0 bases from V and 3 from J, leaving 9 bases between them. DNA of the CDR3: TGCAGTGCTAGAGATTTGCGGGGCTACGAGCAGTACTTC. Translated: CSARDLRGYEQYF.

This clonotype has more than one count but fewer than ten. This chain links TRBV7-9 with TRBJ2-7; D might be TRBD1 (6 bases). Germline assignment: CDR1 SEHNR and CDR2 FQNEAQ (reference sequence). The length of the CDR3 is 15 residues. The V end lost 0 bases, the J end lost 0 bases, and 9 bases lay between the germline ends. The CDR3 reads CASSLAWDNSYEQYF. The CDR3 coding sequence is TGTGCCAGCAGCTTAGCCTGGGACAACTCCTACGAGCAGTACTTC.

This clonotype was seen a few times. V is TRBV28 and J is TRBJ1-1; 7 nucleotides align to TRBD1. The CDR3 is 15 residues long. Germline assignment: CDR1 MDHEN and CDR2 SYDVKM. V shed 4 bases and J 0 bases; nucleotides not matched to a gene: 5. DNA for the CDR3: TGTGCCAGCAGTTCAACCGGGACAGTGAACACTGAAGCTTTCTTT. Amino acid sequence: CASSSTGTVNTEAFF.

This clonotype was detected only a few times. The V call is TRBV5-6, the J call TRBJ2-5, with D possibly being TRBD1 (6 bases). The CDR3 spans 14 residues. Trimming removed 4 bases from V and 2 bases from J, with 12 bases in between. The germline gives CDR1 SGHDT, CDR2 YYEEEE. Written as DNA, the CDR3 is TGTGCCAGCAGCCGACAGGAGTTGCAAGAGACCCAGTACTTC. Amino acid sequence: CASSRQELQETQYF.

The gene calls are TRBV29-1 and TRBJ2-5; D call uncertain. Germline V gives CDR1 SQVTM, CDR2 ANQGSEA. This CDR3 has 10 residues. Trimming pared 6 bases from V and 7 bases from J, leaving 9 bases between. The CDR3 protein is CSVVIGTQYF. Here the CDR3 DNA reads TGCAGCGTAGTTATTGGGACCCAGTACTTC.

Only a few counts were recorded for this clonotype. The rearrangement uses TRBV20-1 and TRBJ2-1, with 11 bases aligning to TRBD2. The germline V gene has CDR1 DFQATT and CDR2 SNEGSKA (reference sequence). With 4 bases clipped from V and 4 bases from J, the junction kept 3 bases outside the gene matches. The CDR3 covers 14 residues. CDR3 bases: TGCAGTGCTACAACTAGCGGGAGATACAATGAGCAGTTCTTC. Translation gives CSATTSGRYNEQFF.

The chain employs TRBV7-7 and TRBJ2-3; 8 positions agree with TRBD2. The V gene end was trimmed by 5 bases and the J gene end by 2 bases; junction bases not matched to a gene: 9. The CDR3 spans 16 residues. CDR1 is SSHAT and CDR2 is FNYEAQ in the germline V gene (reference sequence). CDR3 DNA sequence: TGTGCCAGCAGCCCCACAGCGGGGGCCCACACAGATACGCAGTATTTT. Translating it yields CASSPTAGAHTDTQYF.

This clonotype has only a few counts. The chain carries TRBV6-5 and TRBJ1-1; 8 nucleotides align to TRBD1. Trimming at V came to 4 bases and at J to 6 bases, leaving 7 bases not matched to a gene. The CDR3 has 14 residues. CDR1 MNHEY and CDR2 SVGAGI come from the germline V gene. CDR3 sequence: CASSSSGGWAEAFF. In DNA form, the CDR3 reads TGTGCCAGCAGTTCTTCAGGGGGCTGGGCTGAAGCTTTCTTT.

Many counts were recorded for this clonotype. The chain links TRBV15 to TRBJ2-5; D is unresolved. The CDR3 extends over 12 amino acids. Trimming removed 0 bases from V and 12 bases from J, with 11 bases in between. From germline, CDR1 is LNHNV and CDR2 YYDKDF (reference sequence). The CDR3 is CATSRDSSQKYF. The CDR3 nucleotides are TGTGCCACCAGCAGAGATTCGAGTCAGAAGTACTTC. Filled out from reference TRBV15 and TRBJ2-5, the complete variable domain reads DAMVIQNPRYQVTQFGKPVTLSCSQTLNHNVMYWYQQKSSQAPKLLFHYYDKDFNNEADTPDNFQSRRPNTSFCFLDIRSPGLGDTAMYLCATSRDSSQKYFGPGTRLLVL.

This clonotype was seen more than once but under ten times. The chain joins TRBV12-3 or TRBV12-4 to TRBJ1-2, with D possibly TRBD1 on 6 matching bases. This CDR3 contains 15 residues. V lost 5 bases to trimming and J lost 4 bases, with 17 bases between them. The CDR3 region has the DNA TGTGCCAGCAGTCAAGGGCAGGGGTTCGCCTATGGCTACACCTTC. Translated, it gives CASSQGQGFAYGYTF.

CDR3 sequence (DNA): TGTGCCAGCAGCGCCACTAGCGGGAGAGGCAATGAGCAGTTCTTC. It encodes CASSATSGRGNEQFF. The chain combines TRBV7-9 with TRBJ2-1; TRBD2 aligns across 11 bases. The junction had 6 bases not matched to a gene; V was cut back by 5 bases and J by 6 bases. CDR3 length: 15 residues. Per germline, CDR1 SEHNR and CDR2 FQNEAQ (reference sequence).

This clonotype has a count of ten or more. This chain connects TRBV15 to TRBJ2-7, with D possibly matching TRBD2 (6 bases). Trimming took 11 bases from V and 0 from J, leaving 17 bases between them. CDR1 is LNHNV, CDR2 YYDKDF, per germline (reference sequence). This CDR3 region has 14 residues. In DNA, the CDR3 is TGTGCCGGAGAGGGGAGGACATACTCCTACGAGCAGTACTTC. Its protein is CAGEGRTYSYEQYF.

This clonotype showed up just a few times. This rearrangement joins TRBV28 to TRBJ2-4; maybe TRBD2 (5 bases). Between the trimmed V and J ends, which lost 6 bases and 1 base, there was a span of 13 bases. Per germline, CDR1 MDHEN and CDR2 SYDVKM. The CDR3 is made up of 15 amino acids. The CDR3 coding sequence is TGTGCCAGCAGCTCTCGGGGATCGGCCAAAAACATTCAGTACTTC. Translating gives CASSSRGSAKNIQYF. Full variable domain (outside the CDR3, taken from reference TRBV28 and TRBJ2-4): DVKVTQSSRYLVKRTGEKVFLECVQDMDHENMFWYRQDPGLGLRLIYFSYDVKMKEKGDIPEGYSVSREKKERFSLILESASTNQTSMYLCASSSRGSAKNIQYFGAGTRLSVL.

V gene TRBV5-5 combines with J gene TRBJ1-2; TRBD1 might be the D (6 bases). CDR1 SGHKS and CDR2 YYEKEE come from the germline V gene (reference sequence). The CDR3 is 18 residues long. Between the trimmed V and J ends, which lost 0 bases and 0 bases, there was a span of 18 bases. This CDR3 is CASSLGPRTVLSNYGYTF. The CDR3 bases are TGTGCCAGCAGCTTGGGCCCTCGGACAGTGCTCTCTAACTATGGCTACACCTTC.

This clonotype has a count of ten or more. The chain couples TRBV12-3 or TRBV12-4 to TRBJ2-1, with no clear D. The CDR3 covers 11 residues. Trimming removed 1 base from V and 9 bases from J, with 4 bases in between. CDR3 region: CASSLGSEQFF. CDR3 DNA sequence: TGTGCCAGCAGTTTAGGGTCTGAGCAGTTCTTC.

This clonotype was detected a few times. The chain employs TRBV10-3 and TRBJ1-5; no clear D gene. The CDR3 has 14 residues. Per the germline V gene, CDR1 is ENHRY and CDR2 is SYGVKD. V dropped 10 bases and J dropped 2 bases, with 15 bases sitting between them. The CDR3 sequence: CASSDGGGNQPQHF. The CDR3 coding sequence is TGTGCCAGCTCAGATGGAGGCGGCAATCAGCCCCAGCATTTT.

This clonotype occurred a few times. The genes are TRBV5-1 and TRBJ1-2; TRBD1 matches 7 bases. Germline loops: CDR1 SGHRS, CDR2 YFSETQ. There are 14 residues in the CDR3. With 4 bases clipped from V and 2 bases from J, the junction kept 5 bases outside the gene matches. The CDR3 loop is CASSRGTDNYGYTF. As DNA, the CDR3 is TGCGCCAGCAGCAGGGGGACAGACAACTATGGCTACACCTTC.

This clonotype was picked up a small number of times. The chain has TRBV9 and TRBJ2-2; 9 bases align to TRBD1. J was trimmed by 4 bases and V by 4 bases; bases with no gene match: 8. Germline V gene data show CDR1 as SGDLS and CDR2 as YYNGEE. The length of the CDR3 is 16 residues. CDR3 in amino acids: CASSSPGQGGTGELFF. CDR3 DNA: TGTGCCAGCAGCTCGCCGGGACAGGGCGGCACCGGGGAGCTGTTTTTT.

Ten or more counts support this clonotype. The V call is TRBV5-5, the J call TRBJ2-1, with D possibly TRBD1 on 6 matching bases. This CDR3 has 15 amino acids. Germline V gene sequence: CDR1 SGHKS, CDR2 YYEKEE (reference sequence). V was clipped by 1 base and J by 3 bases, with 11 bases between them. The CDR3, as DNA: TGTGCCAGCAGCTTGAATCCAGGGGACTACAATGAGCAGTTCTTC. Its translation is CASSLNPGDYNEQFF.

The rearrangement uses TRBV7-2 and TRBJ1-4, with a weak D call TRBD1 (6 bases). Germline V gene data show CDR1 as SGHTA and CDR2 as FQGNSA. The V end lost 1 base, the J end lost 7 bases, and 13 bases lay between the germline ends. There are 15 residues in the CDR3. This CDR3 reads CASSLEAQGSEKLFF. The CDR3 DNA reads as TGTGCCAGCAGCTTAGAAGCCCAGGGGAGTGAAAAACTGTTTTTT.

This clonotype was seen only a few times. The V and J genes are TRBV3-1 and TRBJ1-3; D is uncertain. The germline CDR1 and CDR2 sequences are LGHDT and YNNKEL (reference sequence). The ends were cut back, 4 bases at V and 2 bases at J, with 6 bases in the middle. The CDR3 runs to 13 residues. CDR3 protein: CASSPQAGNTIYF. DNA of the CDR3: TGTGCCAGCAGCCCCCAGGCTGGAAACACCATATATTTT. The variable domain in full, with the rest retrieved from reference TRBV3-1 and TRBJ1-3, is DTAVSQTPKYLVTQMGNDKSIKCEQNLGHDTMYWYKQDSKKFLKIMFSYNNKELIINETVPNRFSPKSPDKAHLNLHINSLELGDSAVYFCASSPQAGNTIYFGEGSWLTVV.

The J gene is TRBJ2-7, the V gene TRBV18; a weak D match, TRBD1 (5 bases). This CDR3 contains 15 residues. Germline CDR1 reads KGHSH; CDR2 reads LQKENI. Between the trimmed V and J ends, which lost 4 bases and 7 bases, there was a span of 20 bases. The DNA of the CDR3 is TGTGCCAGCTCACTGGGCGGACATAGTGTACGTGAGCAGTACTTC. Its translation is CASSLGGHSVREQYF.

This clonotype was observed a few times. The gene calls are TRBV5-1 and TRBJ2-7; possibly TRBD1 or TRBD2 for D (5 bases each). Trimming removed 0 bases from V and 7 bases from J, with 14 bases in between. Per germline, CDR1 SGHRS and CDR2 YFSETQ. The CDR3 length is 14 residues. The CDR3 reads CASSLDGATGEQYF. CDR3 in DNA: TGCGCCAGCAGCTTGGATGGGGCGACGGGAGAGCAGTACTTC.

In this sample, this clonotype turned up a few times. The rearrangement uses TRBV5-5 and TRBJ2-7, with D perhaps assigned TRBD1 or TRBD2 (5 bases each). V was pared by 3 bases and J by 0 bases, with 19 bases between. The CDR3 is 17 residues long. Germline assignment: CDR1 SGHKS and CDR2 YYEKEE (reference sequence). The CDR3 loop reads CASSSFPRGPPSYEQYF. The CDR3, as DNA: TGTGCCAGCAGCTCGTTTCCACGGGGACCTCCCTCCTACGAGCAGTACTTC.